One and the same sample provided the 13 T cell receptor beta chains below, sequenced in a study of blood T cell repertoires in COVID-19. Assay used: immunoSEQ multiplex PCR; TCRdb lists only in-frame clones, some missing. The sample has fewer than 200,000 clones; roughly nine tenths are singletons. The specimen sequenced was peripheral blood. These TCRs come from a man aged 18 to 30 who had recovered from COVID-19.

The chain joins TRBV6-5 to TRBJ1-4; 9 nucleotides agree with TRBD1. The germline V gene encodes CDR1 MNHEY and CDR2 SVGAGI. This CDR3 has 15 amino acids. Trimming took 7 bases from V and 10 from J; bases not matched to a gene: 13. CDR3 bases: TGTGCCAGCACTTGGCGGACAGGGGAGGCGGGAAAACTGTTTTTT. It encodes CASTWRTGEAGKLFF.

The chain combines TRBV9 with TRBJ2-2, with 8 bases lining up with TRBD2. J was trimmed by 5 bases and V by 3 bases; bases with no gene match: 9. Germline lookup yields CDR1 SGDLS and CDR2 YYNGEE. The CDR3 extends over 16 amino acids. The CDR3 sequence is CASSAPGGGGTGELFF. CDR3 nucleotides: TGTGCCAGCAGCGCCCCGGGGGGGGGTGGTACCGGGGAGCTGTTTTTT. The full variable domain, in which reference TRBV9 and TRBJ2-2 provide the parts outside the CDR3, is DSGVTQTPKHLITATGQRVTLRCSPRSGDLSVYWYQQSLDQGLQFLIQYYNGEERAKGNILERFSAQQFPDLHSELNLSSLELGDSALYFCASSAPGGGGTGELFFGEGSRLTVL.

The CDR3 sequence is CASSLFLAGATDTQYF. Written as DNA, the CDR3 is TGTGCCAGCAGTTTATTCTTAGCGGGGGCCACAGATACGCAGTATTTT. The chain has TRBV28 and TRBJ2-3; 9 positions match TRBD2. With V trimmed by 1 base and J by 2 bases, 4 bases remained unmatched. This CDR3 spans 16 amino acids. Germline V gene sequence: CDR1 MDHEN, CDR2 SYDVKM.

The chain links TRBV9 to TRBJ2-5, with 12 bases fitting TRBD2. The junction had 4 bases not matched to a gene; V was cut back by 3 bases and J by 4 bases. CDR1 SGDLS and CDR2 YYNGEE come from the germline V gene. The CDR3 runs to 15 residues. CDR3 loop: CASSDGLAGRETQYF. Here the CDR3 DNA reads TGTGCCAGCAGCGACGGACTAGCGGGAAGAGAGACCCAGTACTTC.

V is TRBV5-1 and J is TRBJ2-1; 10 bases agree with TRBD2. V was clipped by 3 bases and J by 7 bases; unmatched bases: 7. Per germline, CDR1 SGHRS and CDR2 YFSETQ. This CDR3 region has 15 residues. CDR3 protein: CASSSTAGGRNEQFF. The CDR3 region has the DNA TGCGCCAGCAGCTCGACAGCGGGAGGGCGGAATGAGCAGTTCTTC.

The gene calls are TRBV18 and TRBJ1-5, with a weak D call TRBD1 (6 bases). Trimming took off 2 bases at V and 5 bases at J, with 13 bases between the two ends. The V gene's germline CDR1 is KGHSH and CDR2 LQKENI. This CDR3 comprises 15 residues. The CDR3 region is CASSPNRAGYQPQHF. The CDR3 nucleotides read TGTGCCAGCTCACCAAACAGGGCCGGGTATCAGCCCCAGCATTTT.

The rearrangement links TRBV9 to TRBJ1-3, with D possibly TRBD1 on 6 matching bases. Germline values: CDR1 SGDLS, CDR2 YYNGEE. Trimming took off 3 bases at V and 0 bases at J, with 13 bases between the two ends. This CDR3 spans 16 amino acids. In nucleotides, the CDR3 is TGTGCCAGCAGCGCCGGGGGGCAGAGCTCTGGAAACACCATATATTTT. Translated: CASSAGGQSSGNTIYF.

The rearrangement links TRBV7-2 to TRBJ2-1, with 10 bases aligning to TRBD2. After removal of 6 bases from V and 4 bases from J, the junction contained 12 bases not matched to a gene. This CDR3 contains 17 residues. The germline gives CDR1 SGHTA, CDR2 FQGNSA. CDR3 coding DNA: TGTGCCAGCAGGCCTAGCGGGAGTGTCGTGGGTTACAATGAGCAGTTCTTC. Residues: CASRPSGSVVGYNEQFF. Together with reference TRBV7-2 and TRBJ2-1, the CDR3 gives the full variable domain: GAGVSQSPSNKVTEKGKDVELRCDPISGHTALYWYRQSLGQGLEFLIYFQGNSAPDKSGLPSDRFSAERTGGSVSTLTIQRTQQEDSAVYLCASRPSGSVVGYNEQFFGPGTRLTVL.

V is TRBV7-3 and J is TRBJ2-1; 7 positions match TRBD1. Germline assignment: CDR1 SGHTA and CDR2 FQGTGA. The junction had 7 bases not matched to a gene; V was cut back by 7 bases and J by 13 bases. The CDR3 is 11 amino acids. CDR3 coding DNA: TGTGCCAGCAACCAGGGGGACGACCAGTTCTTC. Translation: CASNQGDDQFF.

The chain uses TRBV29-1 and TRBJ1-1; TRBD1 matches at 8 bases. The germline gives CDR1 SQVTM, CDR2 ANQGSEA. V trimming: 4 bases; J trimming: 1 base; junction bases outside the gene matches: 8. The CDR3 covers 15 residues. CDR3 protein: CSVARTGSPNTEAFF. The CDR3 bases are TGCAGCGTTGCCAGGACAGGGTCACCGAACACTGAAGCTTTCTTT.

The V call is TRBV24-1, the J call TRBJ2-1, with 8 positions matching TRBD1. J gave up 6 bases and V 4 bases, and 10 bases lay outside the gene matches. The CDR3 extends over 16 amino acids. Germline V gives CDR1 KGHDR, CDR2 SFDVKD. The CDR3 nucleotides are TGTGCCACCAGTGACTTCCGAGGACAGGGAGGCAATGAGCAGTTCTTC. Translated, it gives CATSDFRGQGGNEQFF.

The chain recombines TRBV28 with TRBJ2-5, with TRBD2 as a possible D gene (6 bases). Per germline, CDR1 MDHEN and CDR2 SYDVKM. This CDR3 contains 11 residues. Trimming took off 10 bases at V and 5 bases at J, with 11 bases between the two ends. The CDR3 bases are TGTGCCATCCGCCGGGGGGAGACCCAGTACTTC. Its translation: CAIRRGETQYF.

The chain recombines TRBV7-8 with TRBJ1-2, with 12 bases that match TRBD1. V lost 5 bases and J lost 7; bases outside the gene matches: 8. Germline loops: CDR1 SGHVS, CDR2 FQNEAQ. CDR3 length: 15 residues. The CDR3 DNA is TGTGCCAGCAGCACCGGGACAGGGGGCGCCGGTGGCTACACCTTC. This translates into CASSTGTGGAGGYTF.